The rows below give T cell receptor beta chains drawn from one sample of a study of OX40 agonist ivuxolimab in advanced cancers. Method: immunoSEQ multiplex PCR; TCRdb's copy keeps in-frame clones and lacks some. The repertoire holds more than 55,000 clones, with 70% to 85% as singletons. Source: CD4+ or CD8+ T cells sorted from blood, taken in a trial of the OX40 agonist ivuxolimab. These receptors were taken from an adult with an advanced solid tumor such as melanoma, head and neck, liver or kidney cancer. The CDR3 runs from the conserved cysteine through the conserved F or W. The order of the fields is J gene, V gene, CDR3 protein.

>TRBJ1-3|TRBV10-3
CASSWGTGRSGNTIYF
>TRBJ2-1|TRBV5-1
CASSSYGTSGSDEQFF
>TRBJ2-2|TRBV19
CASNGLPNTGELFF
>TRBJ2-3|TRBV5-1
CASSGRQGSTDMQYF
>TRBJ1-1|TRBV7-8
CASSLSRWWGNTEAFF
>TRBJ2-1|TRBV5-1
CASSSLPSGGVGNEQFF
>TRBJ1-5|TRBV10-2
CASSVAGGGQPQHF
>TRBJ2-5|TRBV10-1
CASSESTAPRYF
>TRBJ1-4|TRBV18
CASSGQRNEKLFF
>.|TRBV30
CAWSARSYEQYF
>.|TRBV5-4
CASSLERLGYEQYF
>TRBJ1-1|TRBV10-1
CASSAQGNTEAFF
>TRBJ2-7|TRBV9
CASSVEDRGPYEQYF
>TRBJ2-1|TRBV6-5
CASTDPNRDSQFF
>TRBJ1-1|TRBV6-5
CVSTRQGLAEAFF
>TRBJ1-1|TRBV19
CASSKTGRATEAFF
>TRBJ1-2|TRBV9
CASSRGTGLYGYTF
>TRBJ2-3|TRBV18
CASSPRTGRRTDTQYF
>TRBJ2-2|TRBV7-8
CASSLVTGEHTGELFF
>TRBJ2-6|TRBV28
CASQLSGTGSGANVLTF
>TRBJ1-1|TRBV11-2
CASSLQGVRTEAFF
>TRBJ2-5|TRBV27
CASSLGQGNRGETQYF
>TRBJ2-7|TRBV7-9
CASSPPGLSLEQYF
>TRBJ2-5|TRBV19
CASSVLAGQETQYF
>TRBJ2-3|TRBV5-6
CASSHHLAGEGGTDTQYF
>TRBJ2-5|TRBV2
CATSIRGETQYF
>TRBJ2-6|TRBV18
CASSLYRGSGPGANVLTF
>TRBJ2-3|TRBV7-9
CATSRTSGTDTQYF
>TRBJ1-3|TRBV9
CASSVIGQGAGNTIYF
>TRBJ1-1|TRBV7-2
CASSLAVRLNTEAFF
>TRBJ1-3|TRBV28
CASSSTGGASGNTIYF
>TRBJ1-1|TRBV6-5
CASSYSSTEAFF
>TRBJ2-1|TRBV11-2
CASRPRPSGRIHNEQFF
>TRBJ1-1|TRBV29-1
CSVTTGNLNTEAFF
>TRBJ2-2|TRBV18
CASSLEITGELFF
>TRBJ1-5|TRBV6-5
CASSEGGFWQPQHF
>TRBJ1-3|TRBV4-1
CASSQEFRGTGNTIYF
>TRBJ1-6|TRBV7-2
CASSLGEPNSPLHF
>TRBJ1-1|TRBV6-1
CASSYGPLAFF
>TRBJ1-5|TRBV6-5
CASSPGHLNQPQHF
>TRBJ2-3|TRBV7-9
CASSLGITDTQYF
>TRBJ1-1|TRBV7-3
CASSLTRVRQSSTEAFF
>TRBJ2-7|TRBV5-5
CASSPAAVDFYEQYF
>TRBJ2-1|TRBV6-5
CASTLAGGQGNEQFF
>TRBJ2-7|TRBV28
CASSSTGILANYEQYF
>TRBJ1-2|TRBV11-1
CASSLVDYYGYTF
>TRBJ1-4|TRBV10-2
CASSIRQDREKLFF
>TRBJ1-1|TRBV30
CACVGREGTEAFF
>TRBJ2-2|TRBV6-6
CASSPPSGELFF
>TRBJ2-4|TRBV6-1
CASRPGQENIQYF
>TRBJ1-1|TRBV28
CASSRSTGAEAFF
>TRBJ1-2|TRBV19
CASSPTGGEYGYTF
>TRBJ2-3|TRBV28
CASSFPMRIRAEGTDTQYF
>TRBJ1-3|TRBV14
CASGQIRNTIYF
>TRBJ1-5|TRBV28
CASSRKAGYSNQPQHF
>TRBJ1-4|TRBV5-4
CASSRVANEKLFF
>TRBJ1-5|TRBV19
CASRPPYGDPLSPPQHF
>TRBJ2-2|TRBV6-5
CASRLGEGGELFF